What follows are 18 T cell receptor beta chains derived from one specimen sequenced in a study of cytomegalovirus exposure and HLA in healthy donors. The table came from immunoSEQ multiplex PCR; TCRdb's copy has only in-frame clones and leaves some out. Among over 150,000 clones, 75% to 95% were seen once, and the ten largest hold over 2.5%. Input material: PBMCs. These receptors came from a woman aged 18-30 years in good health and CMV-seropositive.

This chain connects TRBV25-1 to TRBJ1-4; 7 positions match TRBD1. The CDR3 runs to 14 residues. CDR1 and CDR2 (germline): MGHDK, SYGVNS. The J segment lost 8 bases and the V segment lost 5 bases, leaving 8 bases of the junction unmatched. The CDR3 DNA sequence: TGTGCCAGCAGTTCGGACAGGCTGGAGGAAAAACTGTTTTTT. It yields the protein CASSSDRLEEKLFF.

The chain links TRBV5-1 to TRBJ2-7, with 12 bases that match TRBD1. CDR1 is SGHRS and CDR2 is YFSETQ in the germline V gene. CDR3 length: 13 amino acids. V lost 7 bases and J lost 6; bases outside the gene matches: 5. CDR3 region: CASRDRGLREQYF. CDR3 in DNA: TGCGCCAGCCGGGACAGGGGGCTGCGCGAGCAGTACTTC.

This chain connects TRBV4-2 to TRBJ2-1, with 7 bases that match TRBD1. V gave up 4 bases and J gave up 2 bases; unmatched junction bases: 8. In germline, CDR1 is LGHNA, CDR2 YNFKEQ. This CDR3 contains 16 residues. Here the CDR3 DNA reads TGTGCCAGCAGCCCTCAAACAGGGGACACCTACAATGAGCAGTTCTTC. It specifies CASSPQTGDTYNEQFF.

The V gene is TRBV7-9, the J gene TRBJ2-2; D is unresolved. In germline, CDR1 is SEHNR, CDR2 FQNEAQ (reference sequence). This CDR3 comprises 12 residues. V was cut by 4 bases and J by 6 bases, with 6 bases left in between. The CDR3: CASSSFPGELFF. CDR3 nucleotide sequence: TGTGCCAGCAGCTCCTTCCCCGGGGAGCTGTTTTTT.

This clone was seen only once. The V and J genes are TRBV7-9 and TRBJ2-3; tentatively, D is TRBD2 (6 bases). The germline CDR1 and CDR2 sequences are SEHNR and FQNEAQ (reference sequence). CDR3 length equals 15 residues. Trimming removed 4 bases from V and 4 bases from J, with 15 bases in between. DNA of the CDR3: TGTGCCAGCAGCTGGGACTCCGGCGGAGCAGATACGCAGTATTTT. Protein sequence: CASSWDSGGADTQYF.

The CDR3 loop reads CASSTGTSVPKQFF. CDR3 coding DNA: TGTGCCAGCAGTACCGGGACTAGCGTTCCGAAACAGTTCTTC. The J gene is TRBJ2-1, the V gene TRBV2; 10 nucleotides align to TRBD2. V dropped 5 bases and J dropped 13; count of bases not matched to a gene: 11. The CDR3 spans 14 residues. In germline, CDR1 is SNHLY, CDR2 FYNNEI.

The chain joins TRBV19 to TRBJ1-1, with 8 positions matching TRBD1. CDR1 is LNHDA, CDR2 SQIVND, per germline (reference sequence). This CDR3 contains 14 residues. With V trimmed by 6 bases and J by 4 bases, 7 bases remained unmatched. The CDR3 coding sequence is TGTGCCAGTAGGAAGGACAGGGTAGGCACTGAAGCTTTCTTT. This gives the protein CASRKDRVGTEAFF.

The rearrangement joins TRBV9 to TRBJ2-7, with 13 nucleotides matching TRBD2. V lost 4 bases and J lost 4; bases outside the gene matches: 5. Germline loops: CDR1 SGDLS, CDR2 YYNGEE. The CDR3 runs to 15 residues. Here the CDR3 reads CASSSRTSGSYEQYF. CDR3 DNA sequence: TGTGCCAGCAGCTCACGGACTAGCGGGAGTTACGAGCAGTACTTC.

The chain is built from TRBV9 and TRBJ1-6; TRBD1 matches at 9 bases. This CDR3 has 14 amino acids. The junction had 0 bases not matched to a gene; V was cut back by 0 bases and J by 8 bases. Germline V CDR1 and CDR2: SGDLS, YYNGEE. Written as DNA, the CDR3 is TGTGCCAGCAGCGTAGGGACAGGGGATTCACCCCTCCACTTT. Protein product: CASSVGTGDSPLHF. Full variable domain (missing parts from reference TRBV9 and TRBJ1-6): DSGVTQTPKHLITATGQRVTLRCSPRSGDLSVYWYQQSLDQGLQFLIQYYNGEERAKGNILERFSAQQFPDLHSELNLSSLELGDSALYFCASSVGTGDSPLHFGNGTRLTVT.

The chain links TRBV15 to TRBJ2-5; TRBD2 aligns across 7 bases. J was trimmed by 5 bases and V by 0 bases; bases with no gene match: 3. CDR1 is LNHNV, CDR2 YYDKDF, per germline (reference sequence). The CDR3 length is 14 residues. The CDR3 DNA sequence: TGTGCCACCAGCAGAGATACTAGCGTGGAGACCCAGTACTTC. Its translation: CATSRDTSVETQYF.

The rearrangement uses TRBV4-1 and TRBJ1-6; D uncertain. CDR3 length: 16 amino acids. V lost 4 bases and J lost 7, with 17 bases in between. Per the germline V gene, CDR1 is MGHRA and CDR2 is YSYEKL. The DNA of the CDR3 is TGCGCCAGCAGCCTCCCACCGGGAGCTGACAATTCACCCCTCCACTTT. Its translation: CASSLPPGADNSPLHF.

The V call is TRBV6-5, the J call TRBJ1-2, with D perhaps TRBD1 (6 bases). The length of the CDR3 is 15 residues. Looked up from germline, CDR1 is MNHEY and CDR2 is SVGAGI. V gave up 2 bases and J gave up 0 bases, with 10 bases separating them. In nucleotides, the CDR3 is TGTGCCAGCAGTTACCGGGACACCGCTAACTATGGCTACACCTTC. The encoded protein is CASSYRDTANYGYTF.

The chain links TRBV29-1 to TRBJ1-1, with TRBD1 matching over 8 bases. The junction had 10 bases not matched to a gene; V was cut back by 7 bases and J by 6 bases. This CDR3 has 13 amino acids. The germline V gene has CDR1 SQVTM and CDR2 ANQGSEA. The CDR3 reads CSGRQGARAEAFF. DNA of the CDR3: TGCAGCGGCCGCCAGGGGGCGCGGGCTGAAGCTTTCTTT.

The rearrangement uses TRBV19 and TRBJ2-7; D is undetermined. The CDR3 has 11 residues. Per germline, CDR1 LNHDA and CDR2 SQIVND (reference sequence). Trimming stripped 7 bases from V and 4 bases from J, with 8 bases between. CDR3 protein: CASKVGYEQYF. As DNA, the CDR3 is TGTGCCAGTAAAGTCGGGTACGAGCAGTACTTC.

The rearrangement joins TRBV4-3 to TRBJ1-5; unclear D gene. Germline lookup yields CDR1 LGHNA and CDR2 YSLEER. The germline V and J ends were trimmed by 1 base and 5 bases, with 6 bases remaining between them. The CDR3 totals 13 residues. The CDR3 DNA follows: TGCGCCAGCAGCCAAGGGAGGCATCAGCCCCAGCATTTT. As protein: CASSQGRHQPQHF.

The rearrangement joins TRBV4-1 to TRBJ2-3; 8 bases line up with TRBD1. V lost 4 bases, J lost 6 bases, and 12 bases stayed unmatched. The CDR3 is 16 amino acids. Per germline, CDR1 MGHRA and CDR2 YSYEKL. This CDR3 is CASSLIDRGRADTQYF. As DNA, the CDR3 is TGCGCCAGCAGCCTGATAGACAGGGGAAGGGCGGATACGCAGTATTTT.

The chain joins TRBV7-2 to TRBJ2-7; TRBD1 might be the D (5 bases). This CDR3 has 14 amino acids. Trimming left V 4 bases short and J 4 bases short, with 14 bases between. The germline gives CDR1 SGHTA, CDR2 FQGNSA. The CDR3 protein is CASSSPTGAYEQYF. CDR3 coding DNA: TGTGCCAGCAGCTCACCCACTGGGGCTTACGAGCAGTACTTC.

CDR3 residues: CASSLYTGGSYGYTF. CDR3 bases: TGCGCCAGCAGCTTGTATACAGGGGGATCCTATGGCTACACCTTC. The chain couples TRBV5-1 to TRBJ1-2; 8 bases map to TRBD1. V lost 1 base to trimming and J lost 4 bases; unmatched junction nucleotides: 6. The CDR3 runs to 15 residues. Germline V lookup: CDR1 SGHRS, CDR2 YFSETQ.